The 26 T cell receptor beta chains listed next were all sequenced from one sample in a study of shared clonotypes between healthy human individuals. The assay was immunoSEQ multiplex PCR, and TCRdb's table has in-frame clones only and misses some. The repertoire holds more than 2,000,000 clones, with over 90% as singletons. The sequenced sample was naive CD4+ T cells from PBMCs. Subset in this sample: CD45RA+ positively selected. The receptors here all came from a man between 18 and 29 years old in good health. Some clones in this sample may be carry-over from other donors' samples.

This clone has a single count. The rearrangement joins TRBV5-8 to TRBJ2-7; D gene uncertain. Germline V gene sequence: CDR1 SGHTS, CDR2 YDEGEE. This CDR3 spans 14 amino acids. Trimming took 0 bases from V and 10 from J, leaving 17 bases between them. In nucleotides, the CDR3 is TGTGCCAGCAGCTTGGCGTTGCGCGCAACCTTCCAGTACTTC. It yields the protein CASSLALRATFQYF.

The chain recombines TRBV2 with TRBJ2-3; 8 bases are shared with TRBD1. V trimming: 3 bases; J trimming: 8 bases; junction bases outside the gene matches: 10. CDR3 length: 15 amino acids. Germline CDR1 reads SNHLY; CDR2 reads FYNNEI. The CDR3 DNA sequence: TGTGCCAGCAGTGAGGGGGACAGGCCCCTAGGTACGCAGTATTTT. It yields the protein CASSEGDRPLGTQYF.

The chain carries TRBV27 and TRBJ2-1, with D perhaps assigned TRBD1 or TRBD2 (5 bases each). Germline lookup yields CDR1 MNHEY and CDR2 SMNVEV (reference sequence). This CDR3 is 15 amino acids long. Trimming stripped 3 bases from V and 4 bases from J, with 13 bases between. This CDR3 is CASSFGTGVYNEQFF. The CDR3 DNA sequence: TGTGCCAGCAGTTTCGGGACCGGGGTTTACAATGAGCAGTTCTTC.

This chain connects TRBV4-1 to TRBJ1-2; TRBD1 is a possible D gene (5 bases). The CDR3 runs 15 residues. The germline V gene encodes CDR1 MGHRA and CDR2 YSYEKL. Deletions cut 0 bases from V and 4 bases from J, with 12 bases between. The CDR3 loop is CASSQDAGGTYGYTF. The CDR3 coding sequence is TGCGCCAGCAGCCAAGATGCCGGGGGAACCTATGGCTACACCTTC.

V gene TRBV19 combines with J gene TRBJ1-1; a weak D match, TRBD1 (6 bases). The CDR3 loop spans 16 amino acids. The germline CDR1 and CDR2 sequences are LNHDA and SQIVND (reference sequence). The V end lost 3 bases, the J end lost 1 base, and 15 bases lay between the germline ends. The CDR3 protein is CASSIAGALANTEAFF. In DNA, the CDR3 is TGTGCCAGTAGTATCGCGGGGGCGTTAGCGAACACTGAAGCTTTCTTT.

The chain recombines TRBV2 with TRBJ1-1; maybe TRBD1 (5 bases). The length of the CDR3 is 13 residues. The V end was cut by 7 bases, the J end by 5 bases, with 14 bases between. Germline CDR1 reads SNHLY; CDR2 reads FYNNEI. This CDR3 is CASNRQGGTEAFF. DNA of the CDR3: TGTGCCAGCAACCGGCAGGGAGGGACTGAAGCTTTCTTT.

The chain combines TRBV28 with TRBJ1-2, with 7 bases that match TRBD1. Germline V CDR1 and CDR2: MDHEN, SYDVKM. The ends lost 3 bases at V and 4 bases at J; junction bases unmatched: 5. This CDR3 has 14 residues. CDR3 nucleotide sequence: TGTGCCAGCAGTTTTAACGGACAGGTCTATGGCTACACCTTC. This encodes CASSFNGQVYGYTF.

Worth noting for this clone: This specimen includes other DNA sequences encoding the same CDR3. CDR3 coding DNA: TGTGCCAGCTCACCGCAAGGGTCCTACGAGCAGTACTTC. Protein product: CASSPQGSYEQYF. The chain combines TRBV18 with TRBJ2-7; D ambiguous. With 3 bases removed from V and 1 base from J, the gap between germline ends came to 7 bases. The CDR3 sequence is 13 residues long. Germline CDR1 KGHSH, CDR2 LQKENI. Full variable domain (rest looked up from reference TRBV18 and TRBJ2-7): NAGVMQNPRHLVRRRGQEARLRCSPMKGHSHVYWYRQLPEEGLKFMVYLQKENIIDESGMPKERFSAEFPKEGPSILRIQQVVRGDSAAYFCASSPQGSYEQYFGPGTRLTVT.

The chain combines TRBV28 with TRBJ2-5; D unclear. Germline V lookup: CDR1 MDHEN, CDR2 SYDVKM. The V and J ends lost 5 bases and 5 bases respectively, with 18 bases between them. The CDR3 has 15 residues. CDR3 coding DNA: TGTGCCAGCAGTACTCCATCACGTGGGTGGGAGACCCAGTACTTC. This gives the protein CASSTPSRGWETQYF.

The chain links TRBV5-1 to TRBJ2-5; perhaps TRBD1 as D (6 bases). Trimming cost V 4 bases and J 5 bases, with 15 bases left between them. From germline, CDR1 is SGHRS and CDR2 YFSETQ. This CDR3 has 14 amino acids. The CDR3 coding sequence is TGCGCCAGCAGCCTTAGACAGGCCGAGGAGACCCAGTACTTC. Translating it yields CASSLRQAEETQYF. The entire variable domain, with the rest obtained from reference TRBV5-1 and TRBJ2-5, is as follows: KAGVTQTPRYLIKTRGQQVTLSCSPISGHRSVSWYQQTPGQGLQFLFEYFSETQRNKGNFPGRFSGRQFSNSRSEMNVSTLELGDSALYLCASSLRQAEETQYFGPGTRLLVL.

The V call is TRBV18, the J call TRBJ2-4; 11 bases map to TRBD2. With V trimmed by 6 bases and J by 7 bases, 5 bases remained unmatched. The CDR3 is 14 residues long. Germline V gene data show CDR1 as KGHSH and CDR2 as LQKENI. The CDR3 is CASSGTSGSNIQYF. The CDR3 DNA sequence: TGTGCCAGCTCCGGGACTAGCGGTTCGAACATTCAGTACTTC.

This clone was seen a single time. This specimen includes other DNA sequences encoding the same CDR3. V usage is TRBV28 and J usage is TRBJ2-7, with D perhaps being TRBD1 or TRBD2 (5 bases each). V lost 2 bases and J 2 bases, leaving 7 bases between the germline ends. The CDR3 sequence is 13 residues long. The germline CDR1 and CDR2 sequences are MDHEN and SYDVKM. The CDR3 here is CASSLLGAYEQYF. The CDR3 DNA sequence: TGTGCCAGCAGTTTACTGGGGGCCTACGAGCAGTACTTC.

The genes are TRBV25-1 and TRBJ1-4; TRBD1 matches 7 bases. J was trimmed by 11 bases and V by 4 bases; bases with no gene match: 10. The CDR3 extends over 14 amino acids. CDR1 is MGHDK, CDR2 SYGVNS, per germline. The CDR3 coding sequence is TGTGCCAGCAGTGCGCGCCAGGGGGGAGGGAAACTGTTTTTT. Translation: CASSARQGGGKLFF. Full variable domain (outside the CDR3, taken from reference TRBV25-1 and TRBJ1-4): EADIYQTPRYLVIGTGKKITLECSQTMGHDKMYWYQQDPGMELHLIHYSYGVNSTEKGDLSSESTVSRIRTEHFPLTLESARPSHTSQYLCASSARQGGGKLFFGSGTQLSVL.

The table lists this clone with a count of one. Other DNA variants within this sample encode the same CDR3. This sequence joins TRBV5-1 and TRBJ2-2; TRBD1 aligns across 7 bases. This CDR3 has 14 amino acids. From germline, CDR1 is SGHRS and CDR2 YFSETQ. Unmatched junction bases numbered 4, after V lost 2 bases and J lost 6 bases. The CDR3 DNA reads TGCGCCAGCAGCTTAGGGCAGGGGGCCGGGGAGCTGTTTTTT. Its translation: CASSLGQGAGELFF. The full variable domain, rest sourced from reference TRBV5-1 and TRBJ2-2, is KAGVTQTPRYLIKTRGQQVTLSCSPISGHRSVSWYQQTPGQGLQFLFEYFSETQRNKGNFPGRFSGRQFSNSRSEMNVSTLELGDSALYLCASSLGQGAGELFFGEGSRLTVL.

A single count supports this clone. Written as DNA, the CDR3 is TGTGCCAACACGGGAGAGAGTGGAAACACCATATATTTT. Encoded protein: CANTGESGNTIYF. The J gene is TRBJ1-3, the V gene TRBV2; D not certain. This CDR3 is built from 13 residues. V lost 10 bases and J lost 3, with 13 bases in between. Looked up from germline, CDR1 is SNHLY and CDR2 is FYNNEI.

This clone was recorded once. The chain recombines TRBV27 with TRBJ2-5; TRBD1 matches at 9 bases. With V trimmed by 4 bases and J by 4 bases, 4 bases remained unmatched. Per germline, CDR1 MNHEY and CDR2 SMNVEV (reference sequence). The CDR3 spans 14 residues. The DNA of the CDR3 is TGTGCCAGCAGTTGGGACAGGGCTGGAGAGACCCAGTACTTC. This sequence encodes CASSWDRAGETQYF.

The V call is TRBV11-2, the J call TRBJ2-7; D assignment may be TRBD1 or TRBD2 (5 bases each). Trimming stripped 6 bases from V and 0 bases from J, with 24 bases between. Germline CDR1 and CDR2: SGHAT and FQNNGV. The CDR3 spans 18 residues. This CDR3 reads CASRPGTVIYQSSYEQYF. In DNA, the CDR3 is TGTGCCAGCAGGCCCGGGACGGTCATTTACCAGAGCTCCTACGAGCAGTACTTC.

The chain employs TRBV5-1 and TRBJ2-2; TRBD1 is a possible D gene (6 bases). The CDR3 has 15 amino acids. Trimming shortened V by 5 bases and J by 3 bases, and 14 bases separated the two germline ends. In germline, CDR1 is SGHRS, CDR2 YFSETQ. The CDR3 reads CASSSDRSYTGELFF. Written as DNA, the CDR3 is TGCGCCAGCAGTTCTGACAGGTCATACACCGGGGAGCTGTTTTTT.

This sequence joins TRBV4-1 and TRBJ2-5, with TRBD1 matching 7 bases. The CDR3 has 15 amino acids. V lost 3 bases, J lost 2 bases, and 6 bases stayed unmatched. Germline V lookup: CDR1 MGHRA, CDR2 YSYEKL. The CDR3 spells CASSQPDRVQETQYF. The CDR3 bases are TGCGCCAGCAGCCAGCCCGACAGGGTGCAAGAGACCCAGTACTTC.

The V gene is TRBV18, the J gene TRBJ2-7; no firm D call. V lost 4 bases to trimming and J lost 1 base, with 20 bases between them. Germline assignment: CDR1 KGHSH and CDR2 LQKENI. The CDR3 sequence is 17 residues long. The CDR3 nucleotides read TGTGCCAGCTCACGGGGTGTCGGGCAGGCTTCTTCCTACGAGCAGTACTTC. This translates into CASSRGVGQASSYEQYF.

The gene calls are TRBV10-3 and TRBJ1-5; possible D gene TRBD1, 6 bases. The CDR3 length is 15 residues. V lost 6 bases and J 1 base, leaving 13 bases between the germline ends. CDR1 and CDR2 (germline): ENHRY, SYGVKD. CDR3 region: CAISAGTFSNQPQHF. CDR3 in DNA: TGTGCCATCAGCGCCGGGACATTCAGCAATCAGCCCCAGCATTTT.

The chain employs TRBV15 and TRBJ2-5; the D gene is possibly TRBD2 (5 bases). Trimming stripped 7 bases from V and 4 bases from J, with 10 bases between. The CDR3 extends over 12 amino acids. In germline, CDR1 is LNHNV, CDR2 YYDKDF (reference sequence). In DNA, the CDR3 is TGTGCCACCAACCGGGGTTCAGAGACCCAGTACTTC. This gives the protein CATNRGSETQYF.

Turning to this clone: The same CDR3 can be traced to other DNA sequences in this sample. The CDR3 DNA follows: TGTGCCAGCAGCTTAACTTCCGGAAACACCATATATTTT. This sequence encodes CASSLTSGNTIYF. V and J are TRBV7-2 and TRBJ1-3; no clear D gene. The CDR3 length is 13 residues. From germline, CDR1 is SGHTA and CDR2 FQGNSA. With 2 bases removed from V and 4 bases from J, the gap between germline ends came to 6 bases. Filled out from reference TRBV7-2 and TRBJ1-3, the complete variable domain reads GAGVSQSPSNKVTEKGKDVELRCDPISGHTALYWYRQSLGQGLEFLIYFQGNSAPDKSGLPSDRFSAERTGGSVSTLTIQRTQQEDSAVYLCASSLTSGNTIYFGEGSWLTVV.

The rearrangement joins TRBV5-1 to TRBJ2-5, with no clear D. Trimming removed 1 base from V and 3 bases from J, with 16 bases in between. Germline V gene data show CDR1 as SGHRS and CDR2 as YFSETQ. The length of the CDR3 is 16 residues. CDR3 residues: CASSLISFGSEETQYF. CDR3 coding DNA: TGCGCCAGCAGCTTGATTAGTTTCGGCAGTGAAGAGACCCAGTACTTC.

V usage is TRBV5-1 and J usage is TRBJ2-7; possibly TRBD2 for D (6 bases). This CDR3 has 16 amino acids. Germline values: CDR1 SGHRS, CDR2 YFSETQ. V lost 4 bases to trimming and J lost 5 bases, with 22 bases between them. The CDR3: CASSPLDARGKDEQYF. The CDR3, as DNA: TGCGCCAGCAGCCCACTAGACGCGCGGGGAAAAGACGAGCAGTACTTC.

This chain uses TRBV27 with TRBJ2-5, with a possible D match to TRBD1 (6 bases). V lost 8 bases and J lost 5, with 15 bases in between. The CDR3 spans 13 residues. Germline CDR1 reads MNHEY; CDR2 reads SMNVEV (reference sequence). CDR3 loop: CASRKGGGETQYF. The CDR3 bases are TGTGCCAGCCGGAAAGGGGGTGGGGAGACCCAGTACTTC.